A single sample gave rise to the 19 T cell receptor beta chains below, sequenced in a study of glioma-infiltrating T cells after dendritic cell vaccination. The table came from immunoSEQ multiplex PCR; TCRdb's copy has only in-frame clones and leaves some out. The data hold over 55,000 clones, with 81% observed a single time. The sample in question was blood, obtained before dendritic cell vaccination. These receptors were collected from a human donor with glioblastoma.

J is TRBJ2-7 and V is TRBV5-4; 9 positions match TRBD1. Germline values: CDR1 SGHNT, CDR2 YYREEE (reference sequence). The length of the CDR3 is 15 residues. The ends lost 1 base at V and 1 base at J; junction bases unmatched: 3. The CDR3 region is CASSLLGQGSYEQYF. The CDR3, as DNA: TGTGCCAGCAGCTTGCTGGGACAGGGTTCCTACGAGCAGTACTTC.

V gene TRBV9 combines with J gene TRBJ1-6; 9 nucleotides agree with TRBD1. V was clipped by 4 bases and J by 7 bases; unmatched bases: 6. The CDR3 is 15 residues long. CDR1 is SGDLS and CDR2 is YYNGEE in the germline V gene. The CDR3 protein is CASSLDRGSNSPLHF. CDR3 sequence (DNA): TGTGCCAGCAGCCTTGACAGGGGGTCGAATTCACCCCTCCACTTT.

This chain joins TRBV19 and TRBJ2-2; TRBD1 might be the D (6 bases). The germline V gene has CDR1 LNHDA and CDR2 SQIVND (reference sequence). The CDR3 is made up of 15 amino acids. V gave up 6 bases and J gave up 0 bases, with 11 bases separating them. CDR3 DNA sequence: TGTGCCAGTAGCCTGGGGGCGTCGAACACCGGGGAGCTGTTTTTT. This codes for CASSLGASNTGELFF.

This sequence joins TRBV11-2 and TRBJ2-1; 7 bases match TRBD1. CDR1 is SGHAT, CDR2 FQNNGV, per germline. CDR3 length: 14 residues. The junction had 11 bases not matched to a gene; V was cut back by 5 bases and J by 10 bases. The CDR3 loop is CASSAAVGGGEQFF. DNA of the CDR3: TGTGCCAGCAGCGCGGCCGTAGGGGGCGGAGAGCAGTTCTTC.

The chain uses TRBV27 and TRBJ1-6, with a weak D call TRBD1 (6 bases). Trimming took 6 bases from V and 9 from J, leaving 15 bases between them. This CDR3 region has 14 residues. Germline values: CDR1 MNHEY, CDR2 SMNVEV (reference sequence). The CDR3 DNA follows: TGTGCCAGCAGCATACAGGGACTAGGTTCACCCCTCCACTTT. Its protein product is CASSIQGLGSPLHF.

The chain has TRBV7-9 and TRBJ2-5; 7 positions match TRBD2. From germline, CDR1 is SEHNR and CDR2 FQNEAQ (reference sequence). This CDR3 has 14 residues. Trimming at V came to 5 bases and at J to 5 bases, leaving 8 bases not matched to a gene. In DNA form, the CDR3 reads TGTGCCAGCAGCCGCGGGGGAGTCGTGGAGACCCAGTACTTC. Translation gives CASSRGGVVETQYF.

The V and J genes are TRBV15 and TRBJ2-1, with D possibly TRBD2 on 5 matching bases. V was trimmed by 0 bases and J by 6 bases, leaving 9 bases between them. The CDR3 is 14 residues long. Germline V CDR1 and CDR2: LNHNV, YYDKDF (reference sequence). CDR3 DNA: TGTGCCACCAGCAGAGAACGGGAACTCAATGAGCAGTTCTTC. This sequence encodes CATSRERELNEQFF.

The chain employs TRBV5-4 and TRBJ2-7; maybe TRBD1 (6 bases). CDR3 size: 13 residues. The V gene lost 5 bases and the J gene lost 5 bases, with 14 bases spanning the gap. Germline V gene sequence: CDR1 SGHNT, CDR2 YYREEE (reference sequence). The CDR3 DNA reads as TGTGCCAGCAGGAAACTACAGGGCAACGAGCAGTACTTC. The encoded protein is CASRKLQGNEQYF.

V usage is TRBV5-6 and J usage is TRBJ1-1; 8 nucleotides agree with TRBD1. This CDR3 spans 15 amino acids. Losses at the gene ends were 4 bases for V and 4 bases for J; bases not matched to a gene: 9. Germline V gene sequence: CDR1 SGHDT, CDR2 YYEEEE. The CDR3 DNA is TGTGCCAGCAGCGCGGCAGGGGGCCGAGGCACTGAAGCTTTCTTT. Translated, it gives CASSAAGGRGTEAFF.

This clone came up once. This CDR3 is CAISREGQQNTIYF. DNA for the CDR3: TGTGCCATCAGTAGAGAGGGACAGCAAAACACCATATATTTT. V usage is TRBV10-3 and J usage is TRBJ1-3; 7 bases align to TRBD1. The germline V gene has CDR1 ENHRY and CDR2 SYGVKD. The V gene end was trimmed by 5 bases and the J gene end by 6 bases; junction bases not matched to a gene: 7. The CDR3 runs to 14 residues.

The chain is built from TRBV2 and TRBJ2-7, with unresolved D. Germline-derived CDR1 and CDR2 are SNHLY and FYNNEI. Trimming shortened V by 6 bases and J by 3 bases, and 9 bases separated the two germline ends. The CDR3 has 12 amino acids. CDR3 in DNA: TGTGCCAGCAGGGGCGTAAACTACGAGCAGTACTTC. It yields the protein CASRGVNYEQYF.

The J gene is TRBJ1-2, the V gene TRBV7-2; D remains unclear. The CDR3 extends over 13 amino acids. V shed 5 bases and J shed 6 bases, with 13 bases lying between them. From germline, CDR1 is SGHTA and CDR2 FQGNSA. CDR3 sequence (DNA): TGTGCCAGCAGCCTCCGGCCGAGGGATGGCTACACCTTC. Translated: CASSLRPRDGYTF.

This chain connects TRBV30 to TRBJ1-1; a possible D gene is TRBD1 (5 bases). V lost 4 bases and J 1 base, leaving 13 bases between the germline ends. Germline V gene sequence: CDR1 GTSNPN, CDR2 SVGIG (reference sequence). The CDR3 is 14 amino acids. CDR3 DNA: TGTGCCTGGAATGGAGGGCAGGGGAACACTGAAGCTTTCTTT. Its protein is CAWNGGQGNTEAFF.

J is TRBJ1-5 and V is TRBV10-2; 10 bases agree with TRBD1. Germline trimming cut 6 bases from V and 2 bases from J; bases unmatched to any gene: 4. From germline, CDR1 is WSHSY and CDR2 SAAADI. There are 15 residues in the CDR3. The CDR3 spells CASRTGQGRNQPQHF. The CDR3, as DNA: TGCGCCAGCAGAACGGGACAGGGGCGCAATCAGCCCCAGCATTTT.

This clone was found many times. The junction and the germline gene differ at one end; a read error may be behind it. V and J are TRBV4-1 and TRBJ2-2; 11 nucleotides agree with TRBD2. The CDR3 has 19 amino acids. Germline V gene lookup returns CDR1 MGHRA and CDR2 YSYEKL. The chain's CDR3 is CASRQGTNSGGAVTGELFF. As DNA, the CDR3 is TGCGCCAGCAGACAAGGGACGAATAGCGGGGGGGCCGTCACCGGGGAGCTGTTTTTT.

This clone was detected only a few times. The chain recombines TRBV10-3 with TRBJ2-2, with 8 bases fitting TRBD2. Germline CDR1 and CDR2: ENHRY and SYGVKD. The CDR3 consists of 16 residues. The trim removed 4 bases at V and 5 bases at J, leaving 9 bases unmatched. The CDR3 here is CAISGGAGGGTGELFF. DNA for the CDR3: TGTGCCATCAGTGGGGGCGCGGGGGGCGGAACCGGGGAGCTGTTTTTT.

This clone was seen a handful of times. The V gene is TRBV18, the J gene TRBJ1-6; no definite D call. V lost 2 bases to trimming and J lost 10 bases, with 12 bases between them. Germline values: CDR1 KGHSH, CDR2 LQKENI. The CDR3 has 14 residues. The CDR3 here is CASSPEVGGSPLHF. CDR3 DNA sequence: TGTGCCAGCTCACCAGAGGTGGGAGGATCACCCCTCCACTTT.

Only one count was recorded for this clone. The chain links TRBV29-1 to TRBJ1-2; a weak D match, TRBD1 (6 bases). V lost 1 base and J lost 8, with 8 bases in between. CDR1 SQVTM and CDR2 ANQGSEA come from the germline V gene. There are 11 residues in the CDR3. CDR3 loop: CSVEGGTGYTF. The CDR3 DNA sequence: TGCAGCGTTGAAGGTGGGACAGGCTACACCTTC.

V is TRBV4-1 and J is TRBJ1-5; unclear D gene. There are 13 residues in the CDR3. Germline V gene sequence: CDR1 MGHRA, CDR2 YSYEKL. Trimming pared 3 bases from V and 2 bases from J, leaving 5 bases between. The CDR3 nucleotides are TGCGCCAGCAGCCACCTCGGCAATCAGCCCCAGCATTTT. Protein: CASSHLGNQPQHF.